The following is a TCR beta chain sequence with its context. What it recognizes is unknown. These data originate in a study of post-analysis software for immune sequencing data. Study in general: Relapsing-remitting, secondary progressive and progressive-relapsing multiple sclerosis courses were included. General observations from the study: TRBV segments more frequent in patients than in controls numbered a few and included TRBV5-6, TRBV5-1 and TRBV20-1. Under F measure analysis, samples from one preparation batch co-clustered strongly. Normalized Chao1 diversity was significantly lower in multiple sclerosis patients than in controls.

TCR beta cDNA libraries had unique molecular identifiers. A population of about 0.85 to 11 million T cells gave rise to about half a million cDNA molecules. In TCRdb, the PCR reads were re-called with MiXCR into one record per CDR3 protein. The sample includes roughly 730,000 distinct CDR3 sequences, about 32% seen only once; the top ten take 0.56%. The CDR3 has 12 amino acids. CDR1 is SGHDN and CDR2 is FVKESK in the germline V gene. V was pared by 6 bases and J by 10 bases, with 13 bases between. V is TRBV14 and J is TRBJ2-1; TRBD1 is a possible D gene (5 bases). The TCR sequence derives from a girl aged 5-17 years with multiple sclerosis. Input material: blood. CDR3 nucleotide sequence: TGTGCCAGCAGTCCCATGGGGCAAGAGCAGTTCTTC. Its protein is CASSPMGQEQFF. Looking up the rest from reference TRBV14 and TRBJ2-1 gives the full variable domain: EAGVTQFPSHSVIEKGQTVTLRCDPISGHDNLYWYRRVMGKEIKFLLHFVKESKQDESGMPNNRFLAERTGGTYSTLKVQPAELEDSGVYFCASSPMGQEQFFGPGTRLTVL.